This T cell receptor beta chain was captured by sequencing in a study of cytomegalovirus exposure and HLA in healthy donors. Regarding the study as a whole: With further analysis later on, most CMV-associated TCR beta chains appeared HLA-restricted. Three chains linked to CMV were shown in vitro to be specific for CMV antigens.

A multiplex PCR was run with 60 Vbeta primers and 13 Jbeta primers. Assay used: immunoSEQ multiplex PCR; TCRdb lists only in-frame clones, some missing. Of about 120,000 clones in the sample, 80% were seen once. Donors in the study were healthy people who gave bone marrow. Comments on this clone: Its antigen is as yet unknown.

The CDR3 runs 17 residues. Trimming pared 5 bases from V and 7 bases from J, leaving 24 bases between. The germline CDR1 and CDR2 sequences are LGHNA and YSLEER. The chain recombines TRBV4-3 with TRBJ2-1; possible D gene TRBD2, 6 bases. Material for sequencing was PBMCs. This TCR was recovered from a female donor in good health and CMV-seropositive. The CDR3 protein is CASSIRLDYAEGNEQFF. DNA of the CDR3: TGCGCCAGCAGCATTCGCCTGGACTACGCCGAGGGGAATGAGCAGTTCTTC.